One T cell receptor beta chain is described in this entry. The target of this receptor is not known. Per-base quality was not reported, and no clone a single base away is much larger than it. The data originate from a study of identical twins (TCRdb year 2016). With regard to the full study: The study deep-sequenced TCR alpha and beta repertoires from monozygotic twins, unrelated adults of various ages and cord blood to test whether fetal clonotypes persist. Replicate twin experiments were performed at different times using different library preparation protocols to rule out contamination. Study-level results and caveats: Out-of-frame TCR alpha sequences shared between twins showed an excess of low generation-probability sequences compared with coincidental sharing between unrelated individuals. Recombination models systematically underestimated out-of-frame TCR alpha sharing in monozygotic twins but agreed with sharing between unrelated individuals. Excess twin sharing in beta out-of-frame sequences was weaker because fewer shared sequences lowered the signal-to-noise ratio. Abundant cord blood beta clonotypes carried fewer insertions; young adult naive repertoires showed a weaker similar trend, while memory repertoires showed none. Because the same donors could not be followed over many years, conclusions were based on cross-sectional statistical analysis. Invariant T cells such as MAIT and iNKT could partly confound zero-insertion analyses, though diverse VJ usage argued against this for most clonotypes.

Every donor was a healthy Caucasian. Miltenyi CD45RO+ enrichment and human naive T-cell isolation kits were used to isolate memory (CD45RO+) and naive T cells from PBMC. Trimmed from V: 0 bases; trimmed from J: 10 bases; junction bases lacking a gene match: 7. The germline V gene gives CDR1 as LGHNA and CDR2 as YSLEER. From its cysteine to its phenylalanine, the CDR3 spans 15 amino acids. Kept here is only the CDR3 DNA, which spans 45 bases and is read in frame from base 1. Receptors were amplified or captured by 5' RACE. The sample was run on an Illumina HiSeq 2000. Template switching added a universal primer binding site, and the final cDNA carried a unique molecular identifier that allowed TCR cDNA molecules to be counted accurately. First-strand cDNA for TCR alpha and beta chains was synthesized from specific primers in the conserved constant-segment region. To control for contamination, every cDNA library was double barcoded, receiving both a SMART-Mk sample barcode and Illumina barcodes. TruSeq adapter sequences, together with Illumina sample barcodes, were added in two successive PCR steps. The Illumina HiSeq platform was used with custom primers to sequence TCR alpha and beta cDNA libraries. Concerning the study's data processing: MiGEC was used to process raw reads and extract unique molecular identifiers, and MiXCR was used to find CDR3 positions. For each individual, recombination models were inferred using an EM algorithm with the repgenHMM and IGoR tools. The tcR package in R was used for shared clonotype analysis, with sharing normalized by the product of cloneset sizes. Out-of-frame nonproductive sequences were analyzed to study raw recombination free of thymic and clonal selection effects. TCRdb reanalyzed the raw reads on its own, using fastp at Q25 for trimming and MiXCR for clone calling, and kept in-frame beta chains. Entries that share a CDR3 protein sequence are merged under the most common genes and DNA. TCRdb, not the original authors, processed these V and J calls. The sample table contains around 230,000 distinct CDR3 sequences; only one count was recorded for less than 10% of them. The ten largest clones take up 5% to 6% of the sample.

The specimen sequenced was memory (CD45RO+) T cells sorted from blood. Per the publication, the cell subset or site label means: CD45RO+ enriched T cells. The TCR originated in a woman under 30 in good health. The chain is encoded by TRBV4-3 joined to TRBJ2-1, with 9 junctional bases fitting TRBD2. This receptor carries the CDR3 CASSQDQTSGAEQFF. In nucleotides, the sequence is TGCGCCAGCAGCCAAGATCAGACTAGCGGAGCCGAGCAGTTCTTC.